The sequence of this TCR beta chain was determined in a study of T cell changes during pregnancy in multiple sclerosis. Here immunoSEQ multiplex PCR was the method, and the copy in TCRdb shows in-frame clones only, minus some. The table has some 42,000 clones, about 85% seen once; the top ten hold 0.75% to 1%. There are 13 residues in the CDR3. V lost 4 bases and J 5 bases, leaving 11 bases between the germline ends. The germline V gene encodes CDR1 SGHAT and CDR2 FQNNGV. This TCR derives from a female donor with multiple sclerosis, enrolled in a pregnancy study. V gene TRBV11-2 combines with J gene TRBJ2-5; D is possibly TRBD2 (5 bases). The source was CD4+ T cells from peripheral blood mononuclear cells, collected after pregnancy. The CDR3 sequence is CASSSGGMETQYF. DNA for the CDR3: TGTGCCAGCAGCTCCGGAGGAATGGAGACCCAGTACTTC.